This entry lists 32 T cell receptor beta chains sequenced from one sample in a study of cytomegalovirus exposure and HLA in healthy donors (dated by TCRdb to 2015 to 2018). Library method: the immunoSEQ multiplex PCR assay. For the multiplex PCR, a mixture combining 60 forward primers for TCR Vbeta segments and 13 reverse primers for TCR Jbeta segments was used. Here the immuneACCESS table is served through TCRdb, limited to in-frame sequences with V and J called. Missing clones are a known gap in these copies; in checked studies unresolved V genes cover under half, and the rest lacks a known reason. The record for this sample contains more than 95,000 clones. The ten most abundant clones make up about 2.2% of the sample. Sequencing used PBMCs. Every receptor here comes from a man aged 35-49 years in good health and CMV-seronegative.

The chain couples TRBV11-3 to TRBJ2-7; 8 nucleotides align to TRBD1. With V trimmed by 3 bases and J by 6 bases, 13 bases remained unmatched. The CDR3 is made up of 16 amino acids. Germline CDR1 SGHNT, CDR2 YENEEA. The CDR3 DNA follows: TGTGCCAGCAGCTTTCGGGACAGGAGAGGTACTGGCGAGCAGTACTTC. Encoded protein: CASSFRDRRGTGEQYF. The variable domain in full, with the rest retrieved from reference TRBV11-3 and TRBJ2-7, is EAGVVQSPRYKIIEKKQPVAFWCNPISGHNTLYWYLQNLGQGPELLIRYENEEAVDDSQLPKDRFSAERLKGVDSTLKIQPAELGDSAVYLCASSFRDRRGTGEQYFGPGTRLTVT.

This chain links TRBV11-2 with TRBJ1-5; no definite D call. In germline, CDR1 is SGHAT, CDR2 FQNNGV. This CDR3 spans 13 amino acids. V was trimmed by 5 bases and J by 3 bases, leaving 8 bases between them. CDR3 protein: CASSNEANQPQHF. In DNA, the CDR3 is TGTGCCAGCAGCAACGAGGCCAATCAGCCCCAGCATTTT.

The genes are TRBV7-2 and TRBJ2-7; 7 nucleotides align to TRBD2. V lost 5 bases and J lost 6; bases outside the gene matches: 13. Germline V gives CDR1 SGHTA, CDR2 FQGNSA. There are 15 residues in the CDR3. The CDR3, as DNA: TGTGCCAGCAGCCAGATGGTTGGAGCGGGATTCGAGCAGTACTTC. Its translation: CASSQMVGAGFEQYF.

The chain has TRBV5-8 and TRBJ1-4; no definite D call. The CDR3 sequence is 16 residues long. Trimming removed 0 bases from V and 2 bases from J, with 11 bases in between. Per germline, CDR1 SGHTS and CDR2 YDEGEE. The CDR3 spells CASSLVVGRTNEKLFF. In DNA form, the CDR3 reads TGTGCCAGCAGCTTGGTTGTTGGGAGGACTAATGAAAAACTGTTTTTT.

V and J are TRBV7-9 and TRBJ1-6; 9 bases map to TRBD1. CDR3 length: 17 residues. Germline trimming cut 5 bases from V and 7 bases from J; bases unmatched to any gene: 12. Germline lookup yields CDR1 SEHNR and CDR2 FQNEAQ (reference sequence). The CDR3 spells CASSPIQGAGLNSPLHF. The CDR3 DNA reads as TGTGCCAGCAGCCCCATACAGGGGGCTGGGCTAAATTCACCCCTCCACTTT.

DNA for the CDR3: TGCAGCGTGCGGACTAGCGGGCTTATTTACAATGAGCAGTTCTTC. Its protein product is CSVRTSGLIYNEQFF. The chain recombines TRBV29-1 with TRBJ2-1; 11 bases are a match to TRBD2. J was trimmed by 4 bases and V by 6 bases; bases with no gene match: 8. CDR1 is SQVTM, CDR2 ANQGSEA, per germline. There are 15 residues in the CDR3.

The chain carries TRBV27 and TRBJ2-1, with 13 bases aligning to TRBD2. Germline CDR1 MNHEY, CDR2 SMNVEV (reference sequence). This CDR3 spans 17 amino acids. V shed 7 bases, J shed 0 bases, and the junction held 6 bases outside the gene matches. The CDR3 nucleotides read TGTGCCAGCACTCGACTAGCGGGAGGCAGCTCCTACAATGAGCAGTTCTTC. Encoded protein: CASTRLAGGSSYNEQFF.

As concerns this clone: The same CDR3 can be traced to other DNA sequences in this sample. The V call is TRBV5-1, the J call TRBJ1-2, with a possible D match to TRBD1 (6 bases). The V end lost 0 bases, the J end lost 2 bases, and 8 bases lay between the germline ends. Germline lookup yields CDR1 SGHRS and CDR2 YFSETQ. The CDR3 spans 14 residues. The CDR3 sequence: CASSLGQGNYGYTF. CDR3 DNA: TGCGCCAGCAGCTTGGGGCAGGGGAACTATGGCTACACCTTC.

The chain has TRBV5-1 and TRBJ2-1; TRBD1 is a possible D gene (5 bases). This CDR3 comprises 13 residues. Germline CDR1 and CDR2: SGHRS and YFSETQ. Trimming took off 3 bases at V and 7 bases at J, with 11 bases between the two ends. DNA for the CDR3: TGCGCCAGCAGCTGGGGCGGAGAAAATGAGCAGTTCTTC. Amino acids: CASSWGGENEQFF.

Here the CDR3 DNA reads TGTGCCAGCAGCTCAGGGTCCTACGAGCAGTACTTC. It codes for CASSSGSYEQYF. This rearrangement joins TRBV11-2 to TRBJ2-5; tentatively, D is TRBD1 (5 bases). With the DNA end fitting TRBJ2-7 better, the J assignment may be wrong. The germline gives CDR1 SGHAT, CDR2 FQNNGV. The CDR3 length is 12 residues.

The chain employs TRBV25-1 and TRBJ2-1; TRBD2 matches at 14 bases. V shed 6 bases and J 8 bases; nucleotides not matched to a gene: 3. The length of the CDR3 is 14 residues. Germline CDR1 is MGHDK and CDR2 is SYGVNS. The CDR3, as DNA: TGTGCCAGCAGCCGGACTAGCGGGAGGTATGAGCAGTTCTTC. This encodes CASSRTSGRYEQFF.

The gene calls are TRBV7-3 and TRBJ2-7; TRBD1 agrees at 10 bases. This CDR3 is 15 amino acids long. From germline, CDR1 is SGHTA and CDR2 FQGTGA. V lost 5 bases, J lost 2 bases, and 6 bases stayed unmatched. CDR3 sequence reads: CASSLSGTGAYEQYF. CDR3 bases: TGTGCCAGCAGCCTTTCCGGGACAGGGGCCTACGAGCAGTACTTC.

The rearrangement links TRBV25-1 to TRBJ2-3, with 14 bases that match TRBD2. Germline CDR1 is MGHDK and CDR2 is SYGVNS. The CDR3 is made up of 17 amino acids. V gave up 4 bases and J gave up 3 bases; unmatched junction bases: 6. CDR3 residues: CASSAPGLAGATDTQYF. In DNA form, the CDR3 reads TGTGCCAGCAGTGCACCGGGACTAGCGGGAGCAACAGATACGCAGTATTTT.

The chain employs TRBV7-8 and TRBJ2-1; TRBD2 agrees at 8 bases. Germline CDR1 is SGHVS and CDR2 is FQNEAQ. This CDR3 region has 14 residues. Trimming cost V 10 bases and J 4 bases; bases outside gene matches: 9. CDR3 loop: CATSWAGGYNEQFF. CDR3 DNA sequence: TGTGCCACCTCTTGGGCGGGAGGTTACAATGAGCAGTTCTTC.

The V call is TRBV12-5, the J call TRBJ1-2; TRBD1 is a possible D gene (5 bases). Germline CDR1 reads LGHNT; CDR2 reads FRNRAP. Trimming removed 5 bases at V and 5 bases at J, with 12 bases between. The CDR3 length is 13 residues. The CDR3 is CASGEGDRYGYTF. The CDR3 DNA is TGTGCTAGTGGTGAAGGGGATAGATATGGCTACACCTTC.

As to this clone: The germline gene is not matched at one end of the junction; a read error may be the cause. This chain connects TRBV7-7 to TRBJ2-1; 11 nucleotides match TRBD2. The germline V gene encodes CDR1 SSHAT and CDR2 FNYEAQ (reference sequence). The CDR3 covers 18 residues. The DNA of the CDR3 is TGTGCTAGCAGCCGACTAGCGGGATCGGCCAGCTCCTACAATGAGCAGTTCTTC. Translating gives CASSRLAGSASSYNEQFF.

V is TRBV5-1 and J is TRBJ1-1; D gene unclear. Per the germline V gene, CDR1 is SGHRS and CDR2 is YFSETQ. The CDR3 consists of 13 residues. V shed 4 bases and J shed 4 bases, with 11 bases lying between them. CDR3 sequence reads: CASSEGLITEAFF. As DNA, the CDR3 is TGCGCCAGCAGCGAGGGTTTGATCACTGAAGCTTTCTTT.

The chain carries TRBV13 and TRBJ2-7; D is perhaps TRBD2 (5 bases). There are 13 residues in the CDR3. V was shortened by 5 bases and J by 6 bases, with 14 bases between the two germline ends. CDR1 and CDR2 from the germline V gene are PRHDT and FYEKMQ (reference sequence). The CDR3 DNA is TGTGCCAGCAGCCTTGCAGCGGAGAGCGAGCAGTACTTC. It codes for CASSLAAESEQYF.

The chain uses TRBV4-2 and TRBJ2-2; no reliable D call. V lost 0 bases, J lost 6 bases, and 11 bases lay in between. This CDR3 contains 15 residues. Germline V gives CDR1 LGHNA, CDR2 YNFKEQ. The CDR3 DNA follows: TGTGCCAGCAGCCAAGATCCCCTAACCCCCGGGGAGCTGTTTTTT. Amino acids: CASSQDPLTPGELFF.

This chain joins TRBV27 and TRBJ2-1; no reliable D call. V was cut by 0 bases and J by 2 bases, with 8 bases left in between. CDR1 and CDR2 from the germline V gene are MNHEY and SMNVEV (reference sequence). This CDR3 has 15 amino acids. The CDR3 here is CASSLSRNTYNEQFF. The CDR3 DNA is TGTGCCAGCAGTTTATCGAGGAACACCTACAATGAGCAGTTCTTC.

The rearrangement links TRBV7-9 to TRBJ2-7; 7 nucleotides align to TRBD1. This CDR3 contains 15 residues. Per the germline V gene, CDR1 is SEHNR and CDR2 is FQNEAQ (reference sequence). The J segment lost 4 bases and the V segment lost 2 bases, leaving 8 bases of the junction unmatched. CDR3 DNA: TGTGCCAGCAGCTTAATTGCAGGGGGTTGGTACGAGCAGTACTTC. Translating it yields CASSLIAGGWYEQYF.

The chain links TRBV5-1 to TRBJ1-1; 9 nucleotides align to TRBD1. Germline values: CDR1 SGHRS, CDR2 YFSETQ. Trimming took 3 bases from V and 2 from J; bases not matched to a gene: 5. The CDR3 has 15 amino acids. The CDR3 DNA reads as TGCGCCAGCAGCTGGGGGGACAGGGCAAACACTGAAGCTTTCTTT. Translation gives CASSWGDRANTEAFF.

The chain has TRBV19 and TRBJ2-7; D is perhaps TRBD1 (5 bases). Per germline, CDR1 LNHDA and CDR2 SQIVND (reference sequence). V was shortened by 3 bases and J by 0 bases, with 9 bases between the two germline ends. This CDR3 is built from 14 residues. The CDR3: CASSMYQGSYEQYF. CDR3 sequence (DNA): TGTGCCAGTAGTATGTATCAGGGCTCCTACGAGCAGTACTTC.

The gene calls are TRBV5-6 and TRBJ2-7; perhaps TRBD2 as D (5 bases). CDR1 is SGHDT and CDR2 is YYEEEE in the germline V gene. V shed 2 bases and J shed 2 bases, with 14 bases lying between them. The CDR3 sequence is 15 residues long. CDR3 nucleotides: TGTGCCAGCAGCTTCAGACCCTTCGGGACCTACGAGCAGTACTTC. The encoded protein is CASSFRPFGTYEQYF.

Worth noting for this clone: A junction boundary mismatches the germline segment, possibly from a read error. The chain employs TRBV7-2 and TRBJ1-4; 8 positions match TRBD1. The CDR3 length is 15 residues. The germline CDR1 and CDR2 sequences are SGHTA and FQGNSA. The CDR3 spells CASSTLDRVGEKLLF. CDR3 DNA sequence: TGTGCCAGCAGCACCCTGGACAGGGTGGGTGAAAAACTGCTTTTT.

The chain uses TRBV30 and TRBJ2-1, with TRBD2 matching over 11 bases. CDR3 length: 16 residues. The germline V gene has CDR1 GTSNPN and CDR2 SVGIG (reference sequence). The V gene end was trimmed by 3 bases and the J gene end by 7 bases; junction bases not matched to a gene: 11. CDR3 coding DNA: TGTGCCTGGAGCCGGATAGCGGGAGGGCCAAAAAATGAGCAGTTCTTC. Translation gives CAWSRIAGGPKNEQFF. Filled out from reference TRBV30 and TRBJ2-1, the complete variable domain reads SQTIHQWPATLVQPVGSPLSLECTVEGTSNPNLYWYRQAAGRGLQLLFYSVGIGQISSEVPQNLSASRPQDRQFILSSKKLLLSDSGFYLCAWSRIAGGPKNEQFFGPGTRLTVL.

The V gene is TRBV6-1, the J gene TRBJ2-5, with D possibly being TRBD1 (5 bases). The V gene lost 5 bases and the J gene lost 4 bases, with 17 bases spanning the gap. In germline, CDR1 is MNHNS, CDR2 SASEGT. This CDR3 region has 15 residues. The CDR3 DNA is TGTGCCAGCAGTTTATTACGACAGACCCTAGAGACCCAGTACTTC. It translates to CASSLLRQTLETQYF.

The DNA for the CDR3 is TGTGCCAGTAGTAACTCGGACAGGGGGGGAGAGACCCAGTACTTC. Translation gives CASSNSDRGGETQYF. The rearrangement uses TRBV19 and TRBJ2-5; TRBD1 matches 10 bases. V lost 4 bases and J lost 4; bases outside the gene matches: 6. Germline CDR1 and CDR2: LNHDA and SQIVND (reference sequence). This CDR3 is built from 15 residues.

The J gene is TRBJ2-4, the V gene TRBV5-1, with 9 bases fitting TRBD2. The J segment lost 0 bases and the V segment lost 1 base, leaving 5 bases of the junction unmatched. The V gene's germline CDR1 is SGHRS and CDR2 YFSETQ. There are 17 residues in the CDR3. The CDR3 is CASSLTSGRGAKNIQYF. Written as DNA, the CDR3 is TGCGCCAGCAGCTTGACTAGCGGGCGGGGAGCCAAAAACATTCAGTACTTC.

The chain joins TRBV25-1 to TRBJ2-5; 8 bases match TRBD2. Looked up from germline, CDR1 is MGHDK and CDR2 is SYGVNS. CDR3 length: 17 residues. J lost 9 bases, V lost 3 bases, and 18 bases had no gene match. The CDR3, as DNA: TGTGCCAGCAGTGAGGACCCCCTCCTAGCGGGCAAATTGGCCCAGTACTTC. Its translation is CASSEDPLLAGKLAQYF.

Here the CDR3 reads CASSGLTSGRTSTDTQYF. CDR3 DNA sequence: TGTGCCAGCAGCGGACTGACTAGCGGGAGGACTAGCACAGATACGCAGTATTTT. This chain uses TRBV11-2 with TRBJ2-3; 13 bases align to TRBD2. The ends lost 5 bases at V and 0 bases at J; junction bases unmatched: 8. The CDR3 is made up of 18 amino acids. Germline CDR1 SGHAT, CDR2 FQNNGV.

The genes are TRBV2 and TRBJ2-5, with TRBD2 identical over 8 bases. The DNA end is more similar to TRBJ2-7, so the J call may be wrong. This CDR3 is built from 16 residues. Germline assignment: CDR1 SNHLY and CDR2 FYNNEI. The CDR3 DNA reads as TGTGCCAGCAGGGCAGCCTCGGGACTAGGGACTCGCGAGCAGTACTTC. The encoded protein is CASRAASGLGTREQYF.